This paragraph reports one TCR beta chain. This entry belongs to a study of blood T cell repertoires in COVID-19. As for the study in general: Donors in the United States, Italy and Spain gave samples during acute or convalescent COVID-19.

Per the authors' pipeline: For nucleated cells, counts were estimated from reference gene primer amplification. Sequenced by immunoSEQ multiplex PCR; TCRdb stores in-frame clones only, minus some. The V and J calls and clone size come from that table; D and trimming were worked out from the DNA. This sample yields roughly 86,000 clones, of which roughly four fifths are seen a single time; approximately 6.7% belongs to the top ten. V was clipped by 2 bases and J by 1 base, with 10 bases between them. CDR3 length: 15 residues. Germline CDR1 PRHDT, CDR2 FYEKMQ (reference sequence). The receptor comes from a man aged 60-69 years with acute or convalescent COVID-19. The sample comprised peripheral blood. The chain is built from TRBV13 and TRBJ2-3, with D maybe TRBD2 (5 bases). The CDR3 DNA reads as TGTGCCAGCAGCTTACGTCTAGCCCGCACAGATACGCAGTATTTT. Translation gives CASSLRLARTDTQYF.